This TCR beta chain derives from a study of blood T cells in healthy people across ages. A sample-barcoded 5' primer and a J-beta primer mix were used in a second PCR of roughly 7 to 11 cycles. Every molecule of cDNA carried a tag from a template-switch adaptor with 12 random nucleotides. TCRdb re-analysed the 5' RACE reads in MiXCR, keeping a single row per CDR3 protein. The table has around 790,000 distinct CDR3 sequences, around 45% seen once; the top ten hold roughly 19%. Study-wide results and limits: CMV infection status of these donors was not known.

About this clonotype itself: The antigen is undetermined.

The CDR3 totals 15 residues. Germline V gene lookup returns CDR1 SGHDT and CDR2 YYEEEE. V was pared by 4 bases and J by 6 bases, with 6 bases of the junction left unmatched. The extraction recovered at least 5.5 micrograms of total RNA per sample. The material sequenced was blood. The rearrangement uses TRBV5-6 and TRBJ1-6; 8 bases match TRBD1. The TCR originated in a man between 60 and 75 years old in good health. The CDR3 coding sequence is TGTGCCAGCAGCCCGAGGACAGGGATTAATTCACCCCTCCACTTT. It yields the protein CASSPRTGINSPLHF.